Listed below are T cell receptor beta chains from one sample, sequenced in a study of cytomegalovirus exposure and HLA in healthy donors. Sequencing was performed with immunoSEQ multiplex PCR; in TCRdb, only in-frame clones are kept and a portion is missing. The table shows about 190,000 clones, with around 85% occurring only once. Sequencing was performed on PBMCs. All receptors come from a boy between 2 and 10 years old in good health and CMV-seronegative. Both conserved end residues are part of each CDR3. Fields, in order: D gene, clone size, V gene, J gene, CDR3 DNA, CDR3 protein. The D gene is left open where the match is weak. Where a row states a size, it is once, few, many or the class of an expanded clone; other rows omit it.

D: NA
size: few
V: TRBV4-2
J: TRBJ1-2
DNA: TGTGCCAGCAGCCAAGATCTACGGGGTCTGAACTATGGCTACACCTTC
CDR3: CASSQDLRGLNYGYTF

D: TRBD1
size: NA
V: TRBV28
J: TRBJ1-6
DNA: TGTGCCAGCAGTTCACCTCAGACAGGGGCCAGCTCCTATAATTCACCCCTCCACTTT
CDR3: CASSSPQTGASSYNSPLHF

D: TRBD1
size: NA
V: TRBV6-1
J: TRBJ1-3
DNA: TGTGCCAGCAGCCCCAAGCCGGGACAGCCAGACACCATATATTTT
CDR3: CASSPKPGQPDTIYF

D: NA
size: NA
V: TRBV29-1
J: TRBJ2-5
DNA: TGCAGCGTTGACGGCCCTAGCGCGCCCTCGGAGACCCAGTACTTC
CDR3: CSVDGPSAPSETQYF

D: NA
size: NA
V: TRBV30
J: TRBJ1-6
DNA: TGTGCCTGGAGTAGTGTCCGGTCTTCGGATTCACCCCTCCACTTT
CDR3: CAWSSVRSSDSPLHF

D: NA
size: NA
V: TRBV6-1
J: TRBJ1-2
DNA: TGTGCCAGCAGTGAGCTACCACAGGTTGGCTACACCTTC
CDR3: CASSELPQVGYTF

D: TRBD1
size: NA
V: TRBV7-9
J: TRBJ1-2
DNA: TGTTCCAGCAGAGCCGGACAGGCCTATGGCTACACCTTC
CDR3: CSSRAGQAYGYTF

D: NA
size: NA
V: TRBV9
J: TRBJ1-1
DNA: TGTGCCAGCCAGACACTGAACACTGAAGCTTTCTTT
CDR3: CASQTLNTEAFF

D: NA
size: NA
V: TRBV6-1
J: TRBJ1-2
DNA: TGTGCCAGCAGTGAAGCGCGGGGGAACTACTATGGCTACACCTTC
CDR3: CASSEARGNYYGYTF

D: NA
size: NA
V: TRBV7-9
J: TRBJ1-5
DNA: TGTGCCAGCAGCCCAGGGGGCAATCAGCCCCAGCATTTT
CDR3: CASSPGGNQPQHF

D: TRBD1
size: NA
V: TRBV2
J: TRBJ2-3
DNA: TGTGCCAGCAGCCCGGACAGGGCGGGCACAGATACGCAGTATTTT
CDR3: CASSPDRAGTDTQYF

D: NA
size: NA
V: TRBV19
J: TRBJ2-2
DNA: TGTGCCAGTAGTACACGACAGGACACCGGGGAGCTGTTTTTT
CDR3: CASSTRQDTGELFF

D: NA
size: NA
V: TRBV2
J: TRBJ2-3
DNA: TGTGCCAGCAAGTATCACGGAGATACGCAGTATTTT
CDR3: CASKYHGDTQYF

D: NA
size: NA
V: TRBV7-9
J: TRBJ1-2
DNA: TGTGCCAGCAGCTTAAGCGGGGCGGCTACGGATGGCTACACCTTC
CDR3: CASSLSGAATDGYTF

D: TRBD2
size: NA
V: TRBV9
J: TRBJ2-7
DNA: TGTGCCAGCAGCTCGGGGCTAGCGGGAGACGAGCAGTACTTC
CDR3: CASSSGLAGDEQYF

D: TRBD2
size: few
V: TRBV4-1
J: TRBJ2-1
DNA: TGCGCCAGCAGCCACGGACTAGCGGGAGGGCTGGGGTACAATGAGCAGTTCTTC
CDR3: CASSHGLAGGLGYNEQFF

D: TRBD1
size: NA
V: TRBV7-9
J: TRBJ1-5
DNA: TGTGCCAGCAGCCACGGACAGGGAAGAGGGCCCCAGCATTTT
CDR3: CASSHGQGRGPQHF

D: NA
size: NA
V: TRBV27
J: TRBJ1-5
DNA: TGTGCCAGCAGTGCCCTGTGGAGGGAAGGAGATCAGCCCCAGCATTTT
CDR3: CASSALWREGDQPQHF

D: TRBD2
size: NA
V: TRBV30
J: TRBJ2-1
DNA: TGTGCCTGGGGGGATAGCGGGAGGGCAGGTGAGCAGTTCTTC
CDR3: CAWGDSGRAGEQFF

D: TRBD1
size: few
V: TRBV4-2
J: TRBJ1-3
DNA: TGTGCCAGCCGGGACAGGGCTGGAAACACCATATATTTT
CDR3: CASRDRAGNTIYF

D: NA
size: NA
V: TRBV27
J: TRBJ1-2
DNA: TGTGCCAGCAGTTTATGGGGGGGGCTAGAGGGTGGCTACACCTTC
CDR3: CASSLWGGLEGGYTF

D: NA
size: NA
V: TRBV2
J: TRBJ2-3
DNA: TGTGCCAACAGTGAATTCACGGTCACCGATACGCAGTATTTT
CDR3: CANSEFTVTDTQYF

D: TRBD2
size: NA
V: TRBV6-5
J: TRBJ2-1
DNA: TGTGCCAGCAGTTACTTCAGCGGGAGTCGTAATGAGCAGTTCTTC
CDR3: CASSYFSGSRNEQFF

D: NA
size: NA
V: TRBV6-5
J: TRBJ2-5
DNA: TGTGCCAGCAGTTACAATCCGGAAGAGACCCAGTACTTC
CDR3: CASSYNPEETQYF

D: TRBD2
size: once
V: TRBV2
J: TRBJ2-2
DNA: TGTGCCAGCAGTGACATAAAGGGGACTAGCCGTACCGGGGAGCTGTTTTTT
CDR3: CASSDIKGTSRTGELFF